A selection of T cell receptor beta chains follows, all from one sample in a study of T cell repertoires in cytomegalovirus infection. TCRdb reprocessed the reads via MiXCR and lists one record per CDR3 protein. The sample consists of around 250,000 distinct CDR3 sequences, 15% to 20% of them appearing once. Source material: CD8+ T cells from PBMCs. Receptors were obtained from a human donor in good health (CMV status not recorded). Some clones in this sample may be carry-over from other donors' samples. Both conserved end residues are trimmed from each CDR3.

v_call cdr3_aa
TRBV20-1 SASPGEGFGNTIY
TRBV9 ASSGGFGPNTEAF
TRBV7-4 ASSLRGHLMLEKLF
TRBV7-6 ASSFQGGDGYT
TRBV4-1 ASSQLTDSTYNEQF
TRBV20-1 SARIEQTYEQY
TRBV6-6 ASSSGELF
TRBV4-1 ASSQRSASGTGELF
TRBV27 ASRPHEGRGYT
TRBV7-9 ASSPPASGETQY
TRBV6-5 ASSYLDIRYGYT
TRBV12-3/TRBV12-4 ASSFGGSDVSYTGELF
TRBV7-8 ASSLDLPLATGELF
TRBV9 ASSVLPSSYEQY
TRBV7-2 ASSLGPGGNEQF
TRBV28 ASRPQGDNEKLF
TRBV25-1 ASRGGGSEQY
TRBV14 ASSPETRLRYKKNNEQF
TRBV6-5 ASMIRGSPYGYT
TRBV20-1 SARDWGGQSSYEQY
TRBV19 ASSIRTELRFYGYT
TRBV4-1 ASSPTPAGRVTQY
TRBV7-9 ASSPRRGGPNEQF
TRBV6-5 ACSYIGHAYQETQY
TRBV4-1 ASSLARDTGELF
TRBV29-1 SVDGGPRYEQY
TRBV6-8 ASSYAGAGNTIY
TRBV6-1 ASNRRQTNTGELF
TRBV14 ASSHWDRPNEQY
TRBV4-2 ASSQTGPYNEQF
TRBV10-3 AISEGQVNTEAF
TRBV6-5 ASSPLVIANTGELF
TRBV5-6 ASRGQGWTEAF
TRBV10-3 AISESRTGQDS
TRBV29-1 STERGQLGNEQF
TRBV20-1 SARSQGRGGEAQY
TRBV6-5 ASSFGGDYEQY
TRBV11-2 ASRFGTGDNSPLH
TRBV28 ASSIGTLVFTDTQY
TRBV6-8 ASSSRRPARKPIQH
TRBV19 ASRRNTGMNQPQH
TRBV12-3/TRBV12-4 ASSSGTGGGYT
TRBV5-5 ASSLAGNSNQPQH
TRBV5-1 ASSLDTTYQETQY
TRBV29-1 SVDDVYGYT